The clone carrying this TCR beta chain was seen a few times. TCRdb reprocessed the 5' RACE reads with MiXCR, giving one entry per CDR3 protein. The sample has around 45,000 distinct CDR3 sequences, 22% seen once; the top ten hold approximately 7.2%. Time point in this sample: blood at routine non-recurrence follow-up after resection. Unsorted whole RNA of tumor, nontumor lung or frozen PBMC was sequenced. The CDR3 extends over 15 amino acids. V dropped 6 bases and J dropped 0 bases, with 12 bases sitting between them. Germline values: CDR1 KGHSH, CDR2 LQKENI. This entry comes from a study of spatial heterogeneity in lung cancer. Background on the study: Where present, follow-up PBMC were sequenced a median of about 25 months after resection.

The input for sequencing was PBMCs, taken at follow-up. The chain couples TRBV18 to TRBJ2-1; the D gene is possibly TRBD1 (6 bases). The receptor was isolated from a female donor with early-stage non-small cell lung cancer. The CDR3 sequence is CASSRAGDSYNEQFF. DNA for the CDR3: TGTGCCAGCTCCCGGGCAGGGGACTCCTACAATGAGCAGTTCTTC.